This T cell receptor (beta chain) was obtained from a study of early T cells in non-severe SARS-CoV-2 infection. The wider study: Alpha and beta chains were unpaired, from unsorted whole-blood bulk RNA.

As concerns this clonotype: Its antigen remains unidentified.

Study findings and constraints: Sequences matched to VDJdb favored anti-spike CD8 responses, while private and CD4 specificities were missed.

The CDR3 runs 15 residues. Trimming removed 2 bases from V and 5 bases from J; junction bases left unmatched: 4. Germline V lookup: CDR1 KGHSH, CDR2 LQKENI. cDNA molecules, individually, were tagged with unique molecular identifiers. TCRdb processed the 5' RACE reads anew with MiXCR; each CDR3 protein has one entry. Of tens of thousands of distinct CDR3 sequences detected, about 6% appear once; the ten largest clones hold less than 8%. This sequence was found in an adult who was a healthcare worker with PCR-confirmed SARS-CoV-2 infection or an uninfected control (not recorded which). The chain couples TRBV18 to TRBJ2-5; 11 bases are shared with TRBD2. Sequences were obtained from whole blood. CDR3: CASSPKTSGSETQYF. The CDR3 DNA is TGTGCCAGCTCACCAAAAACTAGCGGGAGTGAGACCCAGTACTTC.